This T cell receptor beta chain was recorded in a study of blood T cells in healthy people across ages. Alongside a J-beta primer mix, a sample-barcoded 5' primer served in a second PCR lasting roughly 6 to 11 cycles. TCRdb reprocessed the 5' RACE reads via MiXCR and lists one record per CDR3 protein. The table has fewer than 900,000 distinct CDR3 sequences, 40% to 45% seen once. Isolation yielded PBMCs, at least 6.5 million per sample, in every case. This clonotype is deemed medium-sized. Its antigen remains unknown. General observations from the study: Long-lived donors carried more naive CD4+ cells and greater diversity than aged donors.

The germline V and J ends were trimmed by 3 bases and 0 bases, with 14 bases remaining between them. CDR3 length equals 15 residues. Germline V gives CDR1 SQVTM, CDR2 ANQGSEA. This chain joins TRBV29-1 and TRBJ2-5; D uncertain. The source material was blood. The origin of this receptor is an older woman in good health. This CDR3 reads CSVELFQGDQETQYF. The CDR3, as DNA: TGCAGCGTTGAGCTTTTCCAAGGCGACCAAGAGACCCAGTACTTC.